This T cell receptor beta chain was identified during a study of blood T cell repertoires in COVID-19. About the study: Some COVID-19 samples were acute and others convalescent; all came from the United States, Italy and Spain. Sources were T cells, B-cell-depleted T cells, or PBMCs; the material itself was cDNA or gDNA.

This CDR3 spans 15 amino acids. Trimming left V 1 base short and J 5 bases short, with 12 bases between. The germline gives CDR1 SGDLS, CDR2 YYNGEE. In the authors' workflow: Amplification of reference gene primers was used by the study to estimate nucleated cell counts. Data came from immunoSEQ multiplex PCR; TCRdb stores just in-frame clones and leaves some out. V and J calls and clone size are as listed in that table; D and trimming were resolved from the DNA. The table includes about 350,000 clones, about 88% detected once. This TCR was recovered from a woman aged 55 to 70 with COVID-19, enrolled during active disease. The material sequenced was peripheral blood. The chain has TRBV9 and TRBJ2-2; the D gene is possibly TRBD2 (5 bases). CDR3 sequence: CASSVSDYPTGELFF. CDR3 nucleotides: TGTGCCAGCAGCGTATCCGACTACCCTACCGGGGAGCTGTTTTTT.